This TCR beta chain originates from a study of radiotherapy plus CTLA-4 blockade in lung cancer. About the study: Patients showed objective responses in around a sixth of cases and disease control in roughly 30%.

Points from the study as a whole: In blood, TCR clones derived from the tumor expanded after radiotherapy plus ipilimumab. Early clone dynamics of blood T cells, plus interferon-beta, reportedly predicted response best.

Sequenced by immunoSEQ multiplex PCR; TCRdb stores in-frame clones only, minus some. The sample lists roughly 98,000 clones, approximately 82% occurring once. Looked up from germline, CDR1 is LGHNA and CDR2 is YSLEER. The CDR3 totals 16 residues. The V gene end was trimmed by 0 bases and the J gene end by 6 bases; junction bases not matched to a gene: 11. A word on this clone: Its specificity is unknown.

The sequence came from a human donor with non-small cell lung cancer that progressed on radiotherapy plus ipilimumab. Sequenced material: peripheral blood, taken from a patient treated with radiotherapy plus ipilimumab. The chain is built from TRBV4-3 and TRBJ2-7, with 7 bases fitting TRBD2. CDR3 residues: CASSQDLAGDMREQYF. In DNA, the CDR3 is TGCGCCAGCAGCCAAGATTTGGCGGGAGATATGCGCGAGCAGTACTTC.